What follows is one T cell receptor (beta chain) and its context. The data were obtained in a study of blood T cells in healthy people across ages. Caucasian individuals from Russia who were healthy and aged about 6 to 95 acted as donors. Per sample, no less than 6 micrograms of total RNA were extracted. Using a J-beta primer mix together with a sample-barcoded 5' primer, a second PCR was run for 7 to 11 cycles. In TCRdb, the 5' RACE reads were re-called with MiXCR into one record per CDR3 protein. Of about 780,000 distinct CDR3 sequences in the sample, about 59% were seen once. V was trimmed by 3 bases and J by 2 bases, leaving 13 bases between them. Germline CDR1 is SGHTA and CDR2 is FQGNSA. CDR3 size: 15 residues.

This chain uses TRBV7-2 with TRBJ1-1; tentative D call: TRBD1 (5 bases). Sequencing was done on a sample of blood. The sequence came from a man aged 30-40 years in good health. Here the CDR3 DNA reads TGTGCCAGCAGCTTCCGATATGGGGGAAACACTGAAGCTTTCTTT. Amino acid sequence: CASSFRYGGNTEAFF.